One sample yielded the 21 T cell receptor beta chains listed below, sequenced in a study of shared clonotypes between healthy human individuals. CD45RO-negative CD8 cells positively selected for CCR7 made up the naive population, which excluded terminally differentiated effector memory CD45RA+ cells. The method was immunoSEQ multiplex PCR; TCRdb's version includes in-frame clones alone and lacks a portion of them. The data contain approximately 720,000 clones, under 95% of them singletons. The specimen sequenced was naive CD8+ T cells sorted from blood. The receptors derive from a young man in good health.

This clone was detected only once. This chain uses TRBV7-9 with TRBJ2-6; 7 bases align to TRBD1. CDR3 length: 18 amino acids. J lost 0 bases, V lost 2 bases, and 7 bases had no gene match. The germline gives CDR1 SEHNR, CDR2 FQNEAQ (reference sequence). This CDR3 is CASSLRDRRSSGANVLTF. CDR3 in DNA: TGTGCCAGCAGCTTAAGGGACAGACGGAGCTCTGGGGCCAACGTCCTGACTTTC.

The CDR3 nucleotides read TGTGCCAGCAGCTTAAGGGGGATCTCCTACGAGCAGTACTTC. This codes for CASSLRGISYEQYF. The V call is TRBV5-4, the J call TRBJ2-7; the D gene is possibly TRBD1 (6 bases). The CDR3 is 14 amino acids. In germline, CDR1 is SGHNT, CDR2 YYREEE (reference sequence). Trimming took off 2 bases at V and 0 bases at J, with 9 bases between the two ends.

J is TRBJ2-7 and V is TRBV7-6; D might be TRBD1 (5 bases). CDR1 and CDR2 (germline): SGHVS, FNYEAQ. With 5 bases removed from V and 2 bases from J, the gap between germline ends came to 13 bases. The CDR3 runs 14 residues. The CDR3 protein is CASSLGQDTYEQYF. In nucleotides, the CDR3 is TGTGCCAGCAGCCTCGGGCAGGACACCTACGAGCAGTACTTC.

Only one count was recorded for this clone. The chain recombines TRBV11-2 with TRBJ2-4, with 8 bases fitting TRBD2. Germline lookup yields CDR1 SGHAT and CDR2 FQNNGV. The length of the CDR3 is 18 residues. With V trimmed by 1 base and J by 0 bases, 8 bases remained unmatched. DNA for the CDR3: TGTGCCAGCAGCTTAGGATTTAGGCGGGAGGTAGCCAAAAACATTCAGTACTTC. Encoded protein: CASSLGFRREVAKNIQYF.

The chain employs TRBV27 and TRBJ2-7, with D unclear. V was pared by 2 bases and J by 2 bases, with 16 bases between. This CDR3 comprises 16 residues. CDR1 is MNHEY, CDR2 SMNVEV, per germline (reference sequence). The CDR3 nucleotides are TGTGCCAGCAGTTTAATGCGGCCCTCTCGTCCCTACGAGCAGTACTTC. This sequence encodes CASSLMRPSRPYEQYF.

The sample holds one count of this clone. The chain couples TRBV5-6 to TRBJ2-7; TRBD1 is a possible D gene (5 bases). With 4 bases removed from V and 2 bases from J, the gap between germline ends came to 7 bases. CDR3 size: 12 residues. CDR1 SGHDT and CDR2 YYEEEE come from the germline V gene. The CDR3 coding sequence is TGTGCCAGCAGCGGACAAGCCTACGAGCAGTACTTC. This sequence encodes CASSGQAYEQYF.

This chain uses TRBV19 with TRBJ1-5; 7 nucleotides agree with TRBD1. Germline values: CDR1 LNHDA, CDR2 SQIVND (reference sequence). The CDR3 totals 15 residues. With V trimmed by 9 bases and J by 2 bases, 10 bases remained unmatched. The CDR3 region has the DNA TGTGCCAGCACCGACAGGGTCAGTGGCAATCAGCCCCAGCATTTT. The encoded protein is CASTDRVSGNQPQHF.

The chain is built from TRBV29-1 and TRBJ1-2, with 9 bases that match TRBD1. CDR3 length: 16 residues. V trimming: 3 bases; J trimming: 4 bases; junction bases outside the gene matches: 12. Germline lookup yields CDR1 SQVTM and CDR2 ANQGSEA. The CDR3 loop is CSVDGGQGMDTYGYTF. For the CDR3, the DNA is TGCAGCGTTGATGGGGGACAGGGCATGGATACCTATGGCTACACCTTC.

The rearrangement joins TRBV5-4 to TRBJ2-7; 7 bases match TRBD1. V lost 7 bases to trimming and J lost 6 bases; unmatched junction nucleotides: 10. Germline V CDR1 and CDR2: SGHNT, YYREEE (reference sequence). The CDR3 covers 13 residues. As DNA, the CDR3 is TGTGCCAGCGCCCCACAAGGGGGCGCCGAGCAGTACTTC. Translated, it gives CASAPQGGAEQYF.

CDR3: CASSRGKDRVYQETQYF. CDR3 in DNA: TGTGCCAGCAGCCGAGGTAAGGACAGGGTTTACCAAGAGACCCAGTACTTC. The V and J genes are TRBV14 and TRBJ2-5, with 8 bases identical to TRBD1. V trimming: 4 bases; J trimming: 0 bases; junction bases outside the gene matches: 10. From germline, CDR1 is SGHDN and CDR2 FVKESK. The CDR3 is made up of 17 amino acids.

The V call is TRBV7-9, the J call TRBJ2-7, with a weak D call TRBD2 (8 bases). From germline, CDR1 is SEHNR and CDR2 FQNEAQ (reference sequence). V lost 1 base and J 4 bases, leaving 26 bases between the germline ends. The CDR3 totals 19 residues. CDR3 sequence reads: CASSLGIMGQPGLGYEQYF. CDR3 bases: TGTGCCAGCAGCTTAGGGATCATGGGACAGCCGGGACTAGGGTACGAGCAGTACTTC.

This sequence joins TRBV15 and TRBJ2-5; perhaps TRBD1 as D (5 bases). Per germline, CDR1 LNHNV and CDR2 YYDKDF (reference sequence). V dropped 4 bases and J dropped 4 bases, with 10 bases sitting between them. CDR3 length: 13 amino acids. The CDR3 sequence is CATSITQVETQYF. The CDR3, as DNA: TGTGCCACCAGCATAACACAGGTAGAGACCCAGTACTTC.

This clone was detected only a few times. J is TRBJ2-2 and V is TRBV19; D is uncertain. CDR1 LNHDA and CDR2 SQIVND come from the germline V gene (reference sequence). The CDR3 loop spans 12 amino acids. Trimming shortened V by 6 bases and J by 6 bases, and 8 bases separated the two germline ends. Written as DNA, the CDR3 is TGTGCCAGTAGCTCCTGGGCCGGGGAGCTGTTTTTT. It is translated as CASSSWAGELFF. Combining the CDR3 with reference TRBV19 and TRBJ2-2 gives the whole variable domain DGGITQSPKYLFRKEGQNVTLSCEQNLNHDAMYWYRQDPGQGLRLIYYSQIVNDFQKGDIAEGYSVSREKKESFPLTVTSAQKNPTAFYLCASSSWAGELFFGEGSRLTVL.

The chain uses TRBV11-2 and TRBJ2-1; D not resolved. Germline-derived CDR1 and CDR2 are SGHAT and FQNNGV. Trimming took 0 bases from V and 6 from J, leaving 6 bases between them. The CDR3 spans 13 residues. CDR3 sequence (DNA): TGTGCCAGCAGCTTAGACAGGCCCAATGAGCAGTTCTTC. Translated, it gives CASSLDRPNEQFF.

V gene TRBV12-5 combines with J gene TRBJ1-1, with D perhaps matching TRBD1 (6 bases). CDR1 and CDR2 from the germline V gene are LGHNT and FRNRAP. Trimming shortened V by 4 bases and J by 4 bases, and 13 bases separated the two germline ends. This CDR3 is built from 14 residues. The CDR3 DNA reads TGTGCTAGTGGTTCGCCGGACAGCTCCACTGAAGCTTTCTTT. It translates to CASGSPDSSTEAFF.

This chain connects TRBV20-1 to TRBJ2-7; D remains unclear. This CDR3 spans 11 amino acids. Germline CDR1 and CDR2: DFQATT and SNEGSKA (reference sequence). Trimming removed 7 bases at V and 0 bases at J, with 7 bases between. The CDR3 is CSVQDSYEQYF. In DNA, the CDR3 is TGCAGTGTTCAGGACTCCTACGAGCAGTACTTC.

The rearrangement joins TRBV9 to TRBJ2-7; 7 bases fit TRBD2. V shed 0 bases and J 3 bases; nucleotides not matched to a gene: 6. The CDR3 covers 15 residues. Per germline, CDR1 SGDLS and CDR2 YYNGEE. The CDR3 region is CASSVDVGGSYEQYF. In DNA form, the CDR3 reads TGTGCCAGCAGCGTAGATGTGGGAGGGAGCTACGAGCAGTACTTC.

This chain joins TRBV4-3 and TRBJ2-1; 14 nucleotides line up with TRBD2. Germline CDR1 is LGHNA and CDR2 is YSLEER. Trimming cost V 4 bases and J 8 bases; bases outside gene matches: 10. This CDR3 is built from 17 residues. CDR3 bases: TGCGCCAGCAGCCTAAACCCGGGACTAGCGGGAGTAGATGAGCAGTTCTTC. It specifies CASSLNPGLAGVDEQFF.

This chain uses TRBV7-9 with TRBJ2-1, with 12 bases aligning to TRBD2. The V segment lost 5 bases and the J segment 4 bases; nucleotides outside the gene matches: 6. Per germline, CDR1 SEHNR and CDR2 FQNEAQ (reference sequence). The CDR3 spans 16 residues. The CDR3 spells CASSQIGTSGYNEQFF. CDR3 DNA sequence: TGTGCCAGCAGCCAAATAGGGACTAGCGGGTACAATGAGCAGTTCTTC.

This clone was seen only a few times. The chain couples TRBV6-1 to TRBJ1-4, with D perhaps TRBD1 (5 bases). With 0 bases removed from V and 5 bases from J, the gap between germline ends came to 13 bases. The germline CDR1 and CDR2 sequences are MNHNS and SASEGT. This CDR3 spans 16 amino acids. The CDR3 spells CASSEALGAGNEKLFF. CDR3 in DNA: TGTGCCAGCAGTGAAGCGCTTGGGGCAGGCAATGAAAAACTGTTTTTT.

This chain uses TRBV5-1 with TRBJ2-5; 7 positions match TRBD1. The trim removed 5 bases at V and 2 bases at J, leaving 15 bases unmatched. Germline loops: CDR1 SGHRS, CDR2 YFSETQ. This CDR3 has 17 amino acids. The CDR3 DNA follows: TGCGCCAGCAGTCAAAGGACAGGCATAAACGTACAAGAGACCCAGTACTTC. Protein product: CASSQRTGINVQETQYF. Together with reference TRBV5-1 and TRBJ2-5, the CDR3 gives the full variable domain: KAGVTQTPRYLIKTRGQQVTLSCSPISGHRSVSWYQQTPGQGLQFLFEYFSETQRNKGNFPGRFSGRQFSNSRSEMNVSTLELGDSALYLCASSQRTGINVQETQYFGPGTRLLVL.